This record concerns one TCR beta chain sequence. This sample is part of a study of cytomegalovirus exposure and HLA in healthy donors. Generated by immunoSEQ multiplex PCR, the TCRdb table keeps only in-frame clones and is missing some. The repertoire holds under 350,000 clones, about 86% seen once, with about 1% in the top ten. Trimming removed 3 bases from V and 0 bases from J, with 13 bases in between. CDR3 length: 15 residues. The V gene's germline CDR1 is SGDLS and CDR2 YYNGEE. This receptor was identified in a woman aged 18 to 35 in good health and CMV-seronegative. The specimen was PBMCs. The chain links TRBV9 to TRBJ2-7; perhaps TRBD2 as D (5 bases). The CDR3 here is CASSANPGLSYEQYF. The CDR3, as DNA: TGTGCCAGCAGCGCGAATCCAGGACTCTCCTACGAGCAGTACTTC.